Shown below are 8 T cell receptor beta chains from a single sample sequenced in a study of monozygotic twins with inflammatory bowel disease. No DNA is given; TCRdb re-called the 5' RACE reads and lists each CDR3 protein once. The listing records roughly 100,000 distinct CDR3 sequences. What was sequenced was blood. These receptors came from a human donor with ulcerative colitis or Crohn's disease, or a healthy co-twin of an affected twin (not recorded which).

The CDR3 region is CASSLRDTNTDTQYF. The V and J genes are TRBV5-1 and TRBJ2-3; TCRdb proposes TRBD1, but this gene call is untestable without DNA. Per the germline V gene, CDR1 is SGHRS and CDR2 is YFSETQ. The CDR3 covers 15 residues.

This sequence joins TRBV7-2 and TRBJ1-1. Germline V gene lookup returns CDR1 SGHTA and CDR2 FQGNSA. The CDR3 loop spans 14 amino acids. The CDR3 is CASSSQTKGVEAFF. Combining the CDR3 with reference TRBV7-2 and TRBJ1-1 gives the whole variable domain GAGVSQSPSNKVTEKGKDVELRCDPISGHTALYWYRQSLGQGLEFLIYFQGNSAPDKSGLPSDRFSAERTGGSVSTLTIQRTQQEDSAVYLCASSSQTKGVEAFFGQGTRLTVV.

The rearrangement joins TRBV7-2 to TRBJ2-3; TCRdb outputs TRBD1, but without DNA this stays unchecked. This CDR3 region has 17 residues. Germline V gene lookup returns CDR1 SGHTA and CDR2 FQGNSA. CDR3 residues: CASRKTRTGASTDTQYF.

CDR3 amino acids: CASSPRTEYNEQFF. The chain employs TRBV11-2 and TRBJ2-1; as DNA is missing, the TRBD1 call by TCRdb cannot be tested. Germline values: CDR1 SGHAT, CDR2 FQNNGV. This CDR3 region has 14 residues.

The chain couples TRBV4-3 to TRBJ1-6; TCRdb indicates TRBD1, and absent DNA this call remains unverified. This CDR3 is 15 amino acids long. The V gene's germline CDR1 is LGHNA and CDR2 YSLEER. The CDR3: CASSQAGQGNSPLHF.

The chain has TRBV6-4 and TRBJ2-2; without DNA, the TCRdb call of TRBD1 cannot be checked. CDR1 is MRHNA and CDR2 is SNTAGT in the germline V gene. This CDR3 contains 17 residues. The CDR3 reads CASSFTGGTANTGELFF.

V usage is TRBV29-1 and J usage is TRBJ2-7. The CDR3 spans 13 residues. Germline CDR1 reads SQVTM; CDR2 reads ANQGSEA. The CDR3 here is CSAITRSSYEQYF.

The chain combines TRBV6-4 with TRBJ1-1. The germline V gene has CDR1 MRHNA and CDR2 SNTAGT. This CDR3 has 13 residues. CDR3 sequence reads: CASSDSMNTEAFF.